One and the same sample provided the 26 T cell receptor beta chains below, sequenced in a study of blood T cell repertoires in COVID-19. This table comes from immunoSEQ multiplex PCR, and its TCRdb copy is limited to in-frame clones, with some not included. The table shows approximately 270,000 clones, with roughly nine tenths occurring only once. What was sequenced was peripheral blood. These receptors all stem from a man aged 40-49 years with active or convalescent COVID-19.

V is TRBV14 and J is TRBJ2-1; tentative D call: TRBD2 (5 bases). Germline CDR1 is SGHDN and CDR2 is FVKESK. This CDR3 contains 14 residues. The V end lost 4 bases, the J end lost 0 bases, and 7 bases lay between the germline ends. DNA of the CDR3: TGTGCCAGCAGCCGGAGCGGCTCCTACAATGAGCAGTTCTTC. Its protein product is CASSRSGSYNEQFF.

The genes are TRBV6-5 and TRBJ2-7; D call uncertain. The CDR3 is 12 amino acids. Trimming stripped 4 bases from V and 4 bases from J, with 8 bases between. CDR1 MNHEY and CDR2 SVGAGI come from the germline V gene. The CDR3 bases are TGTGCCAGCAGTTCAACAGCTTACGAGCAGTACTTC. Amino acid sequence: CASSSTAYEQYF.

This clone was counted once. The chain couples TRBV4-2 to TRBJ2-1, with 8 bases lining up with TRBD2. Losses at the gene ends were 8 bases for V and 4 bases for J; bases not matched to a gene: 10. CDR3 length: 15 residues. CDR1 is LGHNA and CDR2 is YNFKEQ in the germline V gene. The CDR3: CASGNSGNSYNEQFF. The CDR3 DNA reads as TGTGCCAGCGGGAATAGCGGGAACTCTTACAATGAGCAGTTCTTC.

This sequence joins TRBV19 and TRBJ2-2, with D possibly matching TRBD2 (6 bases). CDR1 LNHDA and CDR2 SQIVND come from the germline V gene (reference sequence). This CDR3 region has 15 residues. V lost 2 bases and J 7 bases, leaving 14 bases between the germline ends. The CDR3 region is CASSISGLGLGELFF. In DNA form, the CDR3 reads TGTGCCAGTAGTATATCGGGGTTGGGACTCGGGGAGCTGTTTTTT.

The rearrangement links TRBV7-9 to TRBJ1-4; 10 nucleotides line up with TRBD1. The CDR3 length is 14 residues. V was clipped by 4 bases and J by 5 bases; unmatched bases: 1. Germline-derived CDR1 and CDR2 are SEHNR and FQNEAQ (reference sequence). DNA for the CDR3: TGTGCCAGCAGCTCGGGACAGGGGAATGAAAAACTGTTTTTT. Translating gives CASSSGQGNEKLFF. The entire variable domain, with the rest obtained from reference TRBV7-9 and TRBJ1-4, is as follows: DTGVSQNPRHKITKRGQNVTFRCDPISEHNRLYWYRQTLGQGPEFLTYFQNEAQLEKSRLLSDRFSAERPKGSFSTLEIQRTEQGDSAMYLCASSSGQGNEKLFFGSGTQLSVL.

Comment on this clone: Additional DNA sequences in this sample encode the identical CDR3. The chain carries TRBV29-1 and TRBJ1-2, with 7 bases that match TRBD1. J gave up 2 bases and V 6 bases, and 3 bases lay outside the gene matches. The CDR3 length is 12 residues. Germline loops: CDR1 SQVTM, CDR2 ANQGSEA. DNA of the CDR3: TGCAGCGTCCAACAGGGGAACTATGGCTACACCTTC. Its protein is CSVQQGNYGYTF.

The table lists this clone with a few counts. The V gene is TRBV30, the J gene TRBJ1-2; 9 bases line up with TRBD1. Germline V gene sequence: CDR1 GTSNPN, CDR2 SVGIG (reference sequence). The CDR3 consists of 15 residues. Germline trimming cut 1 base from V and 4 bases from J; bases unmatched to any gene: 7. The CDR3 region has the DNA TGTGCCTGGAGTGCTGGGACAGGGTCAGTCTATGGCTACACCTTC. Protein: CAWSAGTGSVYGYTF. The entire variable domain, with the rest obtained from reference TRBV30 and TRBJ1-2, is as follows: SQTIHQWPATLVQPVGSPLSLECTVEGTSNPNLYWYRQAAGRGLQLLFYSVGIGQISSEVPQNLSASRPQDRQFILSSKKLLLSDSGFYLCAWSAGTGSVYGYTFGSGTRLTVV.

The V gene is TRBV7-3, the J gene TRBJ2-1, with TRBD2 as a possible D gene (5 bases). Germline loops: CDR1 SGHTA, CDR2 FQGTGA. Trimming took 2 bases from V and 0 from J, leaving 8 bases between them. The CDR3 runs 15 residues. Here the CDR3 DNA reads TGTGCCAGCAGCTTATATCGGGACTCCTACAATGAGCAGTTCTTC. It encodes CASSLYRDSYNEQFF.

The chain links TRBV6-5 to TRBJ2-3; 7 bases are shared with TRBD1. Germline loops: CDR1 MNHEY, CDR2 SVGAGI. This CDR3 contains 15 residues. Trimming cost V 6 bases and J 1 base; bases outside gene matches: 7. CDR3 sequence: CASSLQGSGTDTQYF. The CDR3 bases are TGTGCCAGCAGCTTACAGGGGTCAGGCACAGATACGCAGTATTTT.

This chain joins TRBV9 and TRBJ2-1; no definite D call. Germline CDR1 and CDR2: SGDLS and YYNGEE. The length of the CDR3 is 13 residues. The ends were cut back, 2 bases at V and 10 bases at J, with 13 bases in the middle. The CDR3 protein is CASSVTPAGEQFF. The DNA of the CDR3 is TGTGCCAGCAGCGTCACCCCGGCAGGAGAGCAGTTCTTC.

V usage is TRBV18 and J usage is TRBJ2-2, with 10 bases lining up with TRBD2. J was trimmed by 1 base and V by 4 bases; bases with no gene match: 3. Germline V gene sequence: CDR1 KGHSH, CDR2 LQKENI. CDR3 length equals 16 residues. The CDR3 is CASSLPSGGNTGELFF. The CDR3, as DNA: TGTGCCAGCTCACTACCTAGCGGGGGGAACACCGGGGAGCTGTTTTTT.

This clone was seen only once. J is TRBJ1-2 and V is TRBV2; TRBD1 matches 10 bases. Germline CDR1 SNHLY, CDR2 FYNNEI. V shed 8 bases, J shed 1 base, and the junction held 1 base outside the gene matches. The CDR3 totals 13 residues. The CDR3 loop reads CASRDRGNYGYTF. CDR3 coding DNA: TGTGCCAGCCGGGACAGGGGTAACTATGGCTACACCTTC.

The gene calls are TRBV6-6 and TRBJ1-5; no definite D call. This CDR3 contains 14 residues. The germline gives CDR1 MNHNY, CDR2 SVGAGI (reference sequence). V lost 7 bases and J 4 bases, leaving 14 bases between the germline ends. CDR3 amino acids: CASTTREGNQPQHF. As DNA, the CDR3 is TGTGCCAGCACCACCCGGGAAGGAAATCAGCCCCAGCATTTT.

This chain uses TRBV10-2 with TRBJ1-4, with D possibly matching TRBD1 (6 bases). The CDR3 spans 14 residues. Germline values: CDR1 WSHSY, CDR2 SAAADI. Trimming removed 5 bases from V and 8 bases from J, with 15 bases in between. CDR3 sequence: CASSQITGKEKLFF. The CDR3 DNA is TGCGCCAGCAGTCAAATTACAGGGAAGGAAAAACTGTTTTTT.

The gene calls are TRBV20-1 and TRBJ2-7; 7 bases are a match to TRBD2. This CDR3 is 11 amino acids long. The germline V gene has CDR1 DFQATT and CDR2 SNEGSKA (reference sequence). J was trimmed by 6 bases and V by 6 bases; bases with no gene match: 5. This CDR3 is CSASSSGEQYF. CDR3 nucleotide sequence: TGCAGTGCCAGCTCTAGCGGCGAGCAGTACTTC.

The chain uses TRBV6-2 or TRBV6-3 and TRBJ1-2, with D maybe TRBD1 (5 bases). The CDR3 totals 15 residues. V lost 0 bases and J lost 6, with 14 bases in between. CDR1 is MNHEY and CDR2 is SVGEGT in the germline V gene. CDR3: CASSYSRTGLHGYTF. In DNA, the CDR3 is TGTGCCAGCAGTTACTCGCGGACGGGACTTCATGGCTACACCTTC.

The gene calls are TRBV2 and TRBJ1-6; D is perhaps TRBD1 (5 bases). This CDR3 spans 15 amino acids. From germline, CDR1 is SNHLY and CDR2 FYNNEI. The V gene lost 7 bases and the J gene lost 7 bases, with 17 bases spanning the gap. The CDR3, as DNA: TGTGCCAGCACAGTATCTCAGGGTCAAAATTCACCCCTCCACTTT. This codes for CASTVSQGQNSPLHF. Drawing the rest from reference TRBV2 and TRBJ1-6, the complete variable domain is EPEVTQTPSHQVTQMGQEVILRCVPISNHLYFYWYRQILGQKVEFLVSFYNNEISEKSEIFDDQFSVERPDGSNFTLKIRSTKLEDSAMYFCASTVSQGQNSPLHFGNGTRLTVT.

The chain uses TRBV10-1 and TRBJ2-1; TRBD1 matches 8 bases. The CDR3 runs to 14 residues. The ends lost 5 bases at V and 0 bases at J; junction bases unmatched: 0. Germline CDR1 reads WNHNN; CDR2 reads SYGVQD (reference sequence). This CDR3 is CASSQGASYNEQFF. The CDR3 DNA follows: TGCGCCAGCAGTCAGGGGGCCTCCTACAATGAGCAGTTCTTC.

The rearrangement joins TRBV20-1 to TRBJ2-6; 7 bases fit TRBD2. The CDR3 consists of 10 residues. CDR1 DFQATT and CDR2 SNEGSKA come from the germline V gene (reference sequence). With V trimmed by 5 bases and J by 11 bases, 0 bases remained unmatched. The CDR3 DNA sequence: TGCAGTGCTGGGGGGGACGTCCTGACTTTC. As protein: CSAGGDVLTF.

The rearrangement joins TRBV30 to TRBJ2-7; 12 bases fit TRBD1. The CDR3 has 15 amino acids. Per germline, CDR1 GTSNPN and CDR2 SVGIG (reference sequence). V shed 4 bases and J 5 bases; nucleotides not matched to a gene: 9. This chain's CDR3 is CAWTPGTGGFDEQYF. CDR3 coding DNA: TGTGCCTGGACCCCCGGGACAGGGGGCTTCGACGAGCAGTACTTC.

Remarks on this clone: The same CDR3 arises from other DNA sequences in this sample as well. The chain uses TRBV19 and TRBJ1-5; the D gene is possibly TRBD1 (5 bases). The CDR3 has 14 amino acids. V was shortened by 5 bases and J by 7 bases, with 15 bases between the two germline ends. Germline CDR1 and CDR2: LNHDA and SQIVND (reference sequence). For the CDR3, the DNA is TGTGCCAGTAGTTCGCGGGGCGGGGGACAGCCCCAGCATTTT. The encoded protein is CASSSRGGGQPQHF.

V is TRBV5-5 and J is TRBJ1-5; TRBD1 matches at 7 bases. Germline CDR1 and CDR2: SGHKS and YYEKEE (reference sequence). The CDR3 contains 17 residues. The junction had 11 bases not matched to a gene; V was cut back by 0 bases and J by 5 bases. CDR3 protein: CASSLDGGTAKDQPQHF. CDR3 in DNA: TGTGCCAGCAGCTTGGACGGTGGGACAGCAAAAGATCAGCCCCAGCATTTT.

The chain is built from TRBV30 and TRBJ1-3; tentatively, D is TRBD1 (5 bases). CDR3 length: 14 amino acids. Germline V gives CDR1 GTSNPN, CDR2 SVGIG (reference sequence). Trimming removed 4 bases at V and 1 base at J, with 11 bases between. The CDR3 reads CAWTGPYSGNTIYF. CDR3 DNA sequence: TGTGCCTGGACAGGGCCCTATTCTGGAAACACCATATATTTT.

This clone was seen a single time. This rearrangement joins TRBV3-1 (or the pseudogene TRBV3-2) to TRBJ1-5, with TRBD1 matching over 9 bases. The CDR3 loop spans 13 amino acids. V dropped 5 bases and J dropped 7; count of bases not matched to a gene: 3. Germline CDR1 is LGHDT and CDR2 is YNNKEL (reference sequence). The CDR3 reads CASSRDREQPQHF. CDR3 nucleotide sequence: TGTGCCAGCAGCAGGGACAGGGAACAGCCCCAGCATTTT.

V is TRBV2 and J is TRBJ2-1; TRBD2 matches at 7 bases. V lost 2 bases to trimming and J lost 4 bases; unmatched junction nucleotides: 11. The germline V gene has CDR1 SNHLY and CDR2 FYNNEI. The CDR3 covers 17 residues. CDR3 nucleotide sequence: TGTGCCAGCAGTGAATTTTTGGCGGGGGACCTATACAATGAGCAGTTCTTC. It specifies CASSEFLAGDLYNEQFF.

This sequence joins TRBV6-5 and TRBJ1-2; D unresolved. Trimming removed 6 bases from V and 7 bases from J, with 15 bases in between. In germline, CDR1 is MNHEY, CDR2 SVGAGI. The CDR3 runs 13 residues. DNA for the CDR3: TGTGCCAGCAGGGGTCTACTTGGGAGTGGCTACACCTTC. Residues: CASRGLLGSGYTF.